The 14 T cell receptor beta chains listed next were all sequenced from one sample in a study of shared clonotypes between healthy human individuals. The protocol was immunoSEQ multiplex PCR, while the TCRdb copy is restricted to in-frame clones and leaves out a portion. Of some 2.1 million clones listed, 95% are singletons. The sequenced sample was naive CD4+ T cells sorted from blood. Described subset: CD45RA+ positively selected. The receptors stem from a man aged 18 to 29 in good health.

The genes are TRBV15 and TRBJ2-5; TRBD2 might be the D (5 bases). CDR3 length: 14 residues. The V gene's germline CDR1 is LNHNV and CDR2 YYDKDF (reference sequence). The germline V and J ends were trimmed by 6 bases and 4 bases, with 15 bases remaining between them. The CDR3 DNA reads TGTGCCACCAGTGGCGGGTCGAGTGTAGAGACCCAGTACTTC. This gives the protein CATSGGSSVETQYF.

The chain employs TRBV6-6 and TRBJ1-1; D may be TRBD1 (5 bases). Germline CDR1 is MNHNY and CDR2 is SVGAGI (reference sequence). Trimming pared 5 bases from V and 3 bases from J, leaving 13 bases between. CDR3 length equals 14 residues. The CDR3 DNA is TGTGCCAGCAGTCTCGCGGGAGGGGACACTGAAGCTTTCTTT. The encoded protein is CASSLAGGDTEAFF.

This sequence joins TRBV27 and TRBJ1-1; a weak D match, TRBD1 (6 bases). CDR3 length: 14 residues. Germline CDR1 is MNHEY and CDR2 is SMNVEV (reference sequence). V gave up 8 bases and J gave up 1 base, with 14 bases separating them. For the CDR3, the DNA is TGTGCCAGCGGCCACAGGGTCGGGAACACTGAAGCTTTCTTT. It translates to CASGHRVGNTEAFF.

V gene TRBV5-1 combines with J gene TRBJ1-6; a weak D match, TRBD1 (5 bases). The CDR3 contains 17 residues. V gave up 3 bases and J gave up 6 bases, with 19 bases separating them. The germline V gene has CDR1 SGHRS and CDR2 YFSETQ. CDR3 region: CASSSGPQEQFNSPLHF. CDR3 nucleotides: TGCGCCAGCAGCTCTGGCCCACAGGAGCAGTTTAATTCACCCCTCCACTTT.

This clone appeared once. The chain uses TRBV30 and TRBJ2-5; 8 positions agree with TRBD2. The V segment lost 4 bases and the J segment 5 bases; nucleotides outside the gene matches: 12. This CDR3 comprises 15 residues. CDR1 and CDR2 from the germline V gene are GTSNPN and SVGIG (reference sequence). This chain's CDR3 is CAWTRRGAGDETQYF. In nucleotides, the CDR3 is TGTGCCTGGACTCGGCGGGGGGCCGGAGATGAGACCCAGTACTTC.

In this sample, this clone turned up once. V is TRBV28 and J is TRBJ1-5, with 12 bases lining up with TRBD1. The V segment lost 4 bases and the J segment 7 bases; nucleotides outside the gene matches: 5. This CDR3 is 15 amino acids long. From germline, CDR1 is MDHEN and CDR2 SYDVKM. CDR3 sequence: CASSSGQGAKQPQHF. The CDR3 bases are TGTGCCAGCAGTTCGGGACAGGGGGCGAAGCAGCCCCAGCATTTT.

This chain joins TRBV4-1 and TRBJ1-4; no clear D. Per germline, CDR1 MGHRA and CDR2 YSYEKL. The CDR3 is 15 amino acids. Trimming took off 4 bases at V and 0 bases at J, with 9 bases between the two ends. CDR3 amino acids: CASSPGLSTNEKLFF. CDR3 DNA: TGCGCCAGCAGCCCCGGGCTTTCAACTAATGAAAAACTGTTTTTT.

This sequence joins TRBV6-4 and TRBJ2-1; the match to TRBD2 covers 11 bases. J gave up 6 bases and V 0 bases, and 4 bases lay outside the gene matches. This CDR3 is 16 amino acids long. Germline-derived CDR1 and CDR2 are MRHNA and SNTAGT. CDR3 nucleotides: TGTGCCAGCAGTGACTCCTCACTAGCGGGAGTCAATGAGCAGTTCTTC. It yields the protein CASSDSSLAGVNEQFF.

The chain couples TRBV6-5 to TRBJ1-1; possible D gene TRBD1, 5 bases. From germline, CDR1 is MNHEY and CDR2 SVGAGI. Trimming cost V 4 bases and J 6 bases, with 9 bases left between them. The CDR3 spans 12 residues. The CDR3 spells CASSFGGAEAFF. The CDR3 region has the DNA TGTGCCAGCAGTTTTGGGGGAGCTGAAGCTTTCTTT.

This chain joins TRBV30 and TRBJ2-7; 9 bases are a match to TRBD1. V was pared by 3 bases and J by 3 bases, with 15 bases of the junction left unmatched. In germline, CDR1 is GTSNPN, CDR2 SVGIG (reference sequence). The CDR3 is made up of 17 amino acids. CDR3 nucleotide sequence: TGTGCCTGGAGCGTCTCCACCCTTTCGGACAGGGGCTACGAGCAGTACTTC. Translation: CAWSVSTLSDRGYEQYF.

On this clone itself: The same CDR3 arises from other DNA sequences in this sample as well. The gene calls are TRBV5-1 and TRBJ2-5; no clear D. This CDR3 comprises 11 residues. Germline lookup yields CDR1 SGHRS and CDR2 YFSETQ. Deletions cut 2 bases from V and 5 bases from J, with 4 bases between. The CDR3 DNA sequence: TGCGCCAGCAGCTTACGGGAGACCCAGTACTTC. It codes for CASSLRETQYF.

The chain combines TRBV6-5 with TRBJ2-1; perhaps TRBD2 as D (6 bases). Germline loops: CDR1 MNHEY, CDR2 SVGAGI. Trimming shortened V by 10 bases and J by 2 bases, and 15 bases separated the two germline ends. The CDR3 is made up of 14 amino acids. CDR3 in DNA: TGTGCCACCCCTAGCGAGGAGCCCTACAATGAGCAGTTCTTC. Translating gives CATPSEEPYNEQFF.

V gene TRBV5-1 combines with J gene TRBJ1-4, with D hard to call. The CDR3 contains 16 residues. Germline CDR1 reads SGHRS; CDR2 reads YFSETQ. V was trimmed by 4 bases and J by 6 bases, leaving 19 bases between them. CDR3 DNA: TGCGCCAGCAGCCCTAGTTGGGCAGTTTACGATGAAAAACTGTTTTTT. This translates into CASSPSWAVYDEKLFF.

A word on this clone: Other DNA sequences in this sample translate to the same CDR3. The CDR3, as DNA: TGCGCCAGCAGCCCGGGACTAGCGGGCGTCGAGCAGTACTTC. Protein: CASSPGLAGVEQYF. The chain combines TRBV5-1 with TRBJ2-7; 12 bases are a match to TRBD2. Germline values: CDR1 SGHRS, CDR2 YFSETQ. With V trimmed by 4 bases and J by 6 bases, 5 bases remained unmatched. The CDR3 has 14 amino acids. The whole variable domain, filled in from reference TRBV5-1 and TRBJ2-7, reads KAGVTQTPRYLIKTRGQQVTLSCSPISGHRSVSWYQQTPGQGLQFLFEYFSETQRNKGNFPGRFSGRQFSNSRSEMNVSTLELGDSALYLCASSPGLAGVEQYFGPGTRLTVT.